Following are 23 T cell receptor beta chains from one sample sequenced in a study of cytomegalovirus exposure and HLA in healthy donors. PCR primers comprised 60 Vbeta and 13 Jbeta primers. Assay: immunoSEQ multiplex PCR; the TCRdb copy retains only in-frame clones and omits some. Recorded here are more than 50,000 clones; the top ten clones represent 6.5% to 8.5%. The source material was PBMCs. These receptors were taken from a woman between 40 and 55 years old in good health and CMV-seronegative.

J is TRBJ1-2 and V is TRBV23-1; TRBD1 is a possible D gene (5 bases). TRBV23-1 is marked as an open reading frame, function uncertain. This CDR3 has 14 residues. With 7 bases removed from V and 0 bases from J, the gap between germline ends came to 12 bases. The CDR3, as DNA: TGCGCCAGCACCGTATTGGACACTAACTATGGCTACACCTTC. This sequence encodes CASTVLDTNYGYTF.

The chain employs TRBV4-2 and TRBJ1-3; D unclear. Germline CDR1 reads LGHNA; CDR2 reads YNFKEQ. The CDR3 is made up of 16 amino acids. Trimming stripped 0 bases from V and 0 bases from J, with 9 bases between. CDR3 sequence: CASSQDPDYSGNTIYF. In DNA, the CDR3 is TGTGCCAGCAGCCAAGATCCTGACTACTCTGGAAACACCATATATTTT.

The rearrangement links TRBV18 to TRBJ2-5; 7 bases match TRBD1. The CDR3 has 15 amino acids. Losses at the gene ends were 3 bases for V and 3 bases for J; bases not matched to a gene: 7. The germline gives CDR1 KGHSH, CDR2 LQKENI. The CDR3 sequence is CASSPVLTGKETQYF. CDR3 nucleotide sequence: TGTGCCAGCTCACCTGTTTTGACAGGGAAAGAGACCCAGTACTTC.

The rearrangement links TRBV6-6 to TRBJ1-6, with no clear D. The CDR3 spans 13 residues. CDR1 and CDR2 from the germline V gene are MNHNY and SVGAGI (reference sequence). Between the trimmed V and J ends, which lost 0 bases and 10 bases, there was a span of 7 bases. As DNA, the CDR3 is TGTGCCAGCAGTTACTCGACGGGATCACCCCTCCACTTT. Protein sequence: CASSYSTGSPLHF.

The chain employs TRBV18 and TRBJ2-7, with TRBD1 identical over 12 bases. The germline V gene encodes CDR1 KGHSH and CDR2 LQKENI. CDR3 length: 15 residues. Losses at the gene ends were 6 bases for V and 6 bases for J; bases not matched to a gene: 9. As DNA, the CDR3 is TGTGCCAGCTCCCGAGACGGGACAGGGGGCGTCGAGCAGTACTTC. This translates into CASSRDGTGGVEQYF. The variable domain in full, with the rest retrieved from reference TRBV18 and TRBJ2-7, is NAGVMQNPRHLVRRRGQEARLRCSPMKGHSHVYWYRQLPEEGLKFMVYLQKENIIDESGMPKERFSAEFPKEGPSILRIQQVVRGDSAAYFCASSRDGTGGVEQYFGPGTRLTVT.

The rearrangement uses TRBV7-9 and TRBJ1-2; the match to TRBD1 covers 10 bases. Germline assignment: CDR1 SEHNR and CDR2 FQNEAQ (reference sequence). The junction had 4 bases not matched to a gene; V was cut back by 5 bases and J by 4 bases. The CDR3 runs to 14 residues. Written as DNA, the CDR3 is TGTGCCAGCAGCCCCGGGACAGGGGCCTATGGCTACACCTTC. Amino acids: CASSPGTGAYGYTF.

The chain uses TRBV5-1 and TRBJ2-7; a weak D match, TRBD2 (6 bases). The CDR3 has 14 amino acids. Germline V gene data show CDR1 as SGHRS and CDR2 as YFSETQ. V shed 0 bases and J shed 2 bases, with 9 bases lying between them. The DNA of the CDR3 is TGCGCCAGCAGCTTGGATCCGGGAGCCTACGAGCAGTACTTC. Translating it yields CASSLDPGAYEQYF.

This chain links TRBV30 with TRBJ1-2; possible D gene TRBD1, 6 bases. Per the germline V gene, CDR1 is GTSNPN and CDR2 is SVGIG (reference sequence). The CDR3 has 13 amino acids. V lost 0 bases and J lost 4, with 9 bases in between. The DNA for the CDR3 is TGTGCCTGGAGTGTACTGGGGGCCTATGGCTACACCTTC. Encoded protein: CAWSVLGAYGYTF.

This rearrangement joins TRBV4-2 to TRBJ2-6, with 7 nucleotides matching TRBD2. CDR3 length: 18 residues. The germline gives CDR1 LGHNA, CDR2 YNFKEQ. The junction had 5 bases not matched to a gene; V was cut back by 0 bases and J by 0 bases. The CDR3 sequence: CASSQDPAGVSGANVLTF. The CDR3 DNA follows: TGTGCCAGCAGCCAAGATCCGGCGGGGGTCTCTGGGGCCAACGTCCTGACTTTC.

The chain has TRBV6-5 and TRBJ1-2; D may be TRBD1 (5 bases). Germline V gene data show CDR1 as MNHEY and CDR2 as SVGAGI. This CDR3 comprises 13 residues. The V end was cut by 6 bases, the J end by 7 bases, with 15 bases between. The DNA for the CDR3 is TGTGCCAGCAGCCCCGACAGTATGTTTGGCTACACCTTC. Its protein product is CASSPDSMFGYTF.

The chain recombines TRBV6-5 with TRBJ2-7; D unresolved. V dropped 2 bases and J dropped 2 bases, with 13 bases sitting between them. Per the germline V gene, CDR1 is MNHEY and CDR2 is SVGAGI. The CDR3 covers 15 residues. CDR3 region: CASSYEVSTTYEQYF. As DNA, the CDR3 is TGTGCCAGCAGTTACGAGGTTTCAACAACCTACGAGCAGTACTTC.

V and J are TRBV6-5 and TRBJ1-4, with D possibly TRBD1 on 5 matching bases. Germline V gene sequence: CDR1 MNHEY, CDR2 SVGAGI. This CDR3 is built from 15 residues. Trimming took 5 bases from V and 8 from J, leaving 18 bases between them. The CDR3 loop is CASSPEGAGLEKLFF. In DNA form, the CDR3 reads TGTGCCAGCAGTCCCGAAGGGGCAGGGCTCGAAAAACTGTTTTTT.

The rearrangement uses TRBV6-5 and TRBJ2-7; 7 bases are shared with TRBD1. Germline V gene lookup returns CDR1 MNHEY and CDR2 SVGAGI. V was pared by 0 bases and J by 3 bases, with 8 bases of the junction left unmatched. CDR3 length: 16 amino acids. The CDR3 sequence is CASSYSYPGQLYEQYF. Written as DNA, the CDR3 is TGTGCCAGCAGTTACTCGTATCCGGGACAGCTCTACGAGCAGTACTTC.

The chain uses TRBV4-3 and TRBJ2-1; TRBD2 matches at 10 bases. CDR1 is LGHNA, CDR2 YSLEER, per germline. The CDR3 consists of 15 residues. Unmatched junction bases numbered 3, after V lost 3 bases and J lost 4 bases. CDR3 protein: CASSHLAGEYNEQFF. The CDR3 bases are TGCGCCAGCAGCCACCTAGCGGGGGAATACAATGAGCAGTTCTTC.

The rearrangement joins TRBV7-6 to TRBJ2-7, with a tentative D call TRBD1 (8 bases). The V gene's germline CDR1 is SGHVS and CDR2 FNYEAQ. Trimming stripped 1 base from V and 3 bases from J, with 13 bases between. The CDR3 extends over 15 amino acids. The CDR3 loop is CASSLERDRNYEQYF. The CDR3 nucleotides read TGTGCCAGCAGCTTAGAGCGGGACAGGAACTACGAGCAGTACTTC.

The CDR3 here is CASSAPGVFGYTF. In nucleotides, the CDR3 is TGTGCCAGCAGCGCCCCAGGGGTTTTTGGCTACACCTTC. The V gene is TRBV9, the J gene TRBJ1-2; the D gene is possibly TRBD1 (6 bases). The germline V gene has CDR1 SGDLS and CDR2 YYNGEE. CDR3 length: 13 residues. V lost 3 bases to trimming and J lost 7 bases, with 13 bases between them.

The chain carries TRBV6-5 and TRBJ2-5; tentatively, D is TRBD2 (6 bases). CDR1 and CDR2 (germline): MNHEY, SVGAGI. Trimming took off 2 bases at V and 5 bases at J, with 12 bases between the two ends. CDR3 size: 14 residues. CDR3 region: CASSYAGREETQYF. The CDR3 nucleotides are TGTGCCAGCAGTTACGCCGGTCGGGAGGAGACCCAGTACTTC.

V usage is TRBV7-8 and J usage is TRBJ1-5; D not certain. Deletions cut 1 base from V and 1 base from J, with 8 bases between. In germline, CDR1 is SGHVS, CDR2 FQNEAQ. The CDR3 sequence is 15 residues long. CDR3 coding DNA: TGTGCCAGCAGCTTAGAGGGAGCGAGCAATCAGCCCCAGCATTTT. This sequence encodes CASSLEGASNQPQHF.

J is TRBJ1-1 and V is TRBV6-5; D gene ambiguous. The CDR3 loop spans 14 amino acids. Per germline, CDR1 MNHEY and CDR2 SVGAGI. The V end was cut by 0 bases, the J end by 5 bases, with 10 bases between. CDR3 region: CASSYSTGGTEAFF. The DNA of the CDR3 is TGTGCCAGCAGTTACTCGACGGGCGGGACTGAAGCTTTCTTT.

The chain carries TRBV25-1 and TRBJ1-4, with TRBD1 matching 9 bases. Looked up from germline, CDR1 is MGHDK and CDR2 is SYGVNS. The J segment lost 8 bases and the V segment lost 8 bases, leaving 6 bases of the junction unmatched. CDR3 length: 13 residues. The CDR3: CASGDRGREKLFF. The CDR3 DNA reads TGTGCCAGCGGAGACAGGGGGAGGGAAAAACTGTTTTTT. Together with reference TRBV25-1 and TRBJ1-4, the CDR3 gives the full variable domain: EADIYQTPRYLVIGTGKKITLECSQTMGHDKMYWYQQDPGMELHLIHYSYGVNSTEKGDLSSESTVSRIRTEHFPLTLESARPSHTSQYLCASGDRGREKLFFGSGTQLSVL.

The chain joins TRBV28 to TRBJ1-5; D is unresolved. V lost 1 base to trimming and J lost 11 bases, with 6 bases between them. The CDR3 is 11 amino acids. Germline V gene data show CDR1 as MDHEN and CDR2 as SYDVKM. The CDR3: CASSLYSAQHF. The CDR3 region has the DNA TGTGCCAGCAGTTTATATTCGGCCCAGCATTTT.

Remarks on this clone: The junction departs from the called germline gene at one end, perhaps through a read error. The same CDR3 can be traced to other DNA sequences in this sample. V usage is TRBV5-6 and J usage is TRBJ1-6; D is uncertain. Germline loops: CDR1 SGHDT, CDR2 YYEEEE. There are 16 residues in the CDR3. CDR3 DNA sequence: TGTGCCAGCAGCTTGAGGTGGGGAGCCACTAATTCACCCCTACACTTT. It specifies CASSLRWGATNSPLHF. Variable domain in full (rest from reference TRBV5-6 and TRBJ1-6): DAGVTQSPTHLIKTRGQQVTLRCSPKSGHDTVSWYQQALGQGPQFIFQYYEEEERQRGNFPDRFSGHQFPNYSSELNVNALLLGDSALYLCASSLRWGATNSPLHFGNGTRLTVT.

V gene TRBV4-2 combines with J gene TRBJ2-7; TRBD1 matches 7 bases. The V and J ends lost 0 bases and 3 bases, in that order; junction bases with no gene match: 8. This CDR3 is built from 16 residues. The germline CDR1 and CDR2 sequences are LGHNA and YNFKEQ. CDR3 residues: CASSQDGDRPNYEQYF. As DNA, the CDR3 is TGTGCCAGCAGCCAAGATGGGGACAGACCTAACTACGAGCAGTACTTC.